This T cell receptor beta chain was retrieved from a study of blood T cell repertoires in COVID-19 (dated by TCRdb to the early 2020s). Some background on the complete study: Samples covering the acute and convalescent phases of COVID-19 were provided by collaborators in the United States, Italy and Spain. Samples came from the ongoing ImmuneRACE study (first 160 participants) plus 1,254 subjects from 6 global collaborators. Where available, HLA class I and class II types were obtained from metadata supplied by the sample provider rather than from assay-based typing. The prospective study material was composed of cDNA or gDNA derived from T cells, B-cell-depleted T cells, or PBMCs. Subjects who had been exposed to COVID-19, were actively infected with it, or had recovered from it provided the deeply sampled blood TCRbeta repertoires that made up the dataset. A freely available public database, intended as a resource for researchers studying the immune response to SARS-CoV-2, is where the repertoires were released. A de-identified subject ID, COVID-19 status, age in years and sex were almost always included in the sample metadata.

Collaborating institutions collected whole blood in K2EDTA tubes following their own protocols. For TCRbeta analysis, collaborators shipped samples in one of three forms: frozen whole blood, isolated PBMCs, or DNA extracted from either of those sample types. Overall study outcomes, separate from this receptor: The quantity of clinical and demographic metadata differed by source and by participant and was supplied without curation.

As to this clone: This clone's antigen is unknown. Qualities for individual bases were not recorded, and no much larger clone is one base off.

The CDR3 runs 17 amino acids, cysteine and phenylalanine included. Only the CDR3 portion is preserved as DNA: 51 bases, with reading frame beginning at the first base. After removal of 6 bases from V and 0 bases from J, the junction retains 12 bases not matched to a gene. Looking up the germline V gene (reference sequence) yields CDR1 LNHDA and CDR2 SQIVND. TCRbeta CDR3 regions were amplified from genomic DNA by means of the immunoSEQ Assay, a bias-controlled multiplex PCR. The authors processed their data as follows. Within the assay, amplification of reference gene primers was used to estimate how many nucleated cells each sample contained. Sequence reads were collapsed and filtered to measure the absolute abundance of every unique TCRbeta CDR3 rearrangement. For each sample, productive Simpson clonality was calculated by taking the square root of Simpson's diversity index across productive rearrangements. The immuneACCESS repertoire file appears here via TCRdb, limited to in-frame rearrangements. These files lack a portion of the clones; in checked studies, under half of the deficit traces to unresolved V genes, and the cause of the others is not known. V and J calls and clone size are given by that table; D and trimming were obtained from the DNA. The sample table records hundreds of thousands of clones; 85% to 90% of these occur just once. The top ten clonotypes cover approximately 1.3% of the sample.

Sequencing was carried out using peripheral blood. This sequence was found in a man older than 75 with acute or convalescent COVID-19. This receptor chain uses TRBV19 and TRBJ2-7, with 9 junctional bases fitting TRBD2. The CDR3 region: CASSKNPISGSSYEQYF. The nucleotide sequence reads TGTGCCAGTAGCAAAAACCCCATTAGCGGGAGCTCCTACGAGCAGTACTTC.